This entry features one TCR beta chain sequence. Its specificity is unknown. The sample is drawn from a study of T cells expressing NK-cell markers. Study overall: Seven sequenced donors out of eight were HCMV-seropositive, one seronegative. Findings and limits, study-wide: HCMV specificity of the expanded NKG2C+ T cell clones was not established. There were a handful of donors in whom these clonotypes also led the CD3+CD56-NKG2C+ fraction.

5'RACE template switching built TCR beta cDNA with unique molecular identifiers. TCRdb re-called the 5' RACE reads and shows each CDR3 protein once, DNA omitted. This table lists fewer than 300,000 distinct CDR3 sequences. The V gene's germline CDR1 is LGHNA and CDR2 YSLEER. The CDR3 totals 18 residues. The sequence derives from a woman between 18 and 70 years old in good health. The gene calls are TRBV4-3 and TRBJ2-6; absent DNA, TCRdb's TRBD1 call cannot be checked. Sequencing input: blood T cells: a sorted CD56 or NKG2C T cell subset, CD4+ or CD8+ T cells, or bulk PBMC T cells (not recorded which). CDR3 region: CASSQDWTALSGANVLTF.